This TCR beta chain was profiled in a study of shared clonotypes between healthy human individuals. Profiled with immunoSEQ multiplex PCR; TCRdb holds only in-frame clones, not every one. Here the sample spans about 1 million clones, about 74% being singletons. Germline V CDR1 and CDR2: MNHEY, SVGAGI. This CDR3 comprises 15 residues. J gave up 4 bases and V 2 bases, and 7 bases lay outside the gene matches. The genes are TRBV6-5 and TRBJ2-5; 7 nucleotides align to TRBD2. The specimen sequenced was memory CD4+ T cells sorted from blood. The subset denotes: CD45RA-negative fraction. The TCR sequence derives from a man aged 18 to 29 in good health. Here the CDR3 DNA reads TGTGCCAGCAGTTACGGGCGGGGGATGGGAGAGACCCAGTACTTC. Protein sequence: CASSYGRGMGETQYF.